This is a list of T cell receptor beta chains from one sample in a study of PD-L1 blockade in urothelial cancer. The protocol was immunoSEQ multiplex PCR, while the TCRdb copy is restricted to in-frame clones and leaves out a portion. The sample consists of about 48,000 clones, 70% to 90% of them appearing once. The sample here was PBMCs, taken around atezolizumab (anti-PD-L1) treatment. The receptors stem from a man between 65 and 79 years old with urothelial cancer. Each CDR3 is given with its conserved first and last residue. The order of the fields is V gene, D gene, J gene, clone size, CDR3 DNA, CDR3 protein. The D gene is left open where the match is weak. Expanded clones get a size class; other rows say once, few or many, or leave the size out.

>TRBV29-1|TRBD2|TRBJ2-1|.
TGCAGCGTTGGGCGTAGCGGGAGTGATGAGCAGTTCTTC
CSVGRSGSDEQFF
>TRBV27|.|TRBJ2-7|medium-sized
TGTGCCAGCAGTTTAGGTGGCAGATCCTACGAGCAGTACTTC
CASSLGGRSYEQYF
>TRBV29-1|TRBD1|TRBJ1-1|once
TGCAGCGCCAAATCGGACAGGGGTGGCGGTTTGGACACTGAAGCTTTCTTT
CSAKSDRGGGLDTEAFF
>TRBV2|TRBD1|TRBJ1-2|few
TGTGCCAGCAGCGATCAAGGACAGGGACGTGGCTACACCTTC
CASSDQGQGRGYTF
>TRBV4-2|TRBD1|TRBJ1-2|medium-sized
TGTGCCAGCAGCCAAGACAGGGGGCAGATCTATGGCTACACCTTC
CASSQDRGQIYGYTF
>TRBV7-9|TRBD2|TRBJ2-1|.
TGTGCCAGCACCCGAGCGGGAGCCTCCTACAATGAGCAGTTCTTC
CASTRAGASYNEQFF
>TRBV5-1|.|TRBJ1-4|.
TGCGCCAGCAGCTTGGATGGGAGTGGGGATGAAAAACTGTTTTTT
CASSLDGSGDEKLFF
>TRBV11-2|.|TRBJ2-4|.
TGTGCCAGCAGCTCTCGACTAGCCAAAAACATTCAGTACTTC
CASSSRLAKNIQYF
>TRBV19|TRBD1|TRBJ2-3|.
TGTGCCACCTCGACAGGGTCCTACCTTCAGTATTTT
CATSTGSYLQYF
>TRBV28|.|TRBJ1-1|few
TGTGCCAGCAGTTCCCCGGGGTCCCCGTCGGCGAACACTGAAGCTTTCTTT
CASSSPGSPSANTEAFF
>TRBV2|.|TRBJ2-5|.
TGTGCCAGCAGCAGGGGGGTAGGAGAGACCCAGTACTTC
CASSRGVGETQYF
>TRBV5-1|.|TRBJ2-3|.
TGCGCCAGCAGTGAGGGAGCTAGCACAGATACGCAGTATTTT
CASSEGASTDTQYF
>TRBV10-2|.|TRBJ1-1|.
TGCGCCAGCAGTGAGTCGAGAGGGGGTCGCACTGAAGCTTTCTTT
CASSESRGGRTEAFF
>TRBV7-9|TRBD2|TRBJ2-3|once
TGTGCCAGCAGCTTAGGCGGGAGTGCTGATACGCAGTATTTT
CASSLGGSADTQYF
>TRBV7-6|.|TRBJ2-3|.
TGTGCCAGCAGCGTACGTACGCTAGGAACAGATACGCAGTATTTT
CASSVRTLGTDTQYF
>TRBV27|.|TRBJ1-2|.
TGTGCCAGCAGTCGGGACATTTTAGGTGGCTACACCTTC
CASSRDILGGYTF
>TRBV5-1|.|TRBJ1-1|few
TGCGCCAGCAGCCCCACTACAGGGAACACTGAAGCTTTCTTT
CASSPTTGNTEAFF
>TRBV14|TRBD2|TRBJ2-7|.
TGTGCCAGCAGCCAAGGCGGGAGCGTCTCCTACGAGCAGTACTTC
CASSQGGSVSYEQYF
>TRBV12-5|TRBD2|TRBJ2-1|.
TGTGCTAGTGGTTTAATCAGCGGGAGGGCCGGTGAGCAGTTCTTC
CASGLISGRAGEQFF
>TRBV19|.|TRBJ2-2|.
TGTGCCACACGCGGACAAATGAACACCGGGGAGCTGTTTTTT
CATRGQMNTGELFF
>TRBV7-2|TRBD1|TRBJ2-7|.
TGTGCCAGCAGCTTAGGACAGGGGGCCTACGAGCAGTACTTC
CASSLGQGAYEQYF
>TRBV11-3|.|TRBJ2-3|.
TGTGCCAGCAGCGCGGGACGGGGAAAAGAGAGCGGTACAGATACGCAGTATTTT
CASSAGRGKESGTDTQYF
>TRBV5-6|TRBD2|TRBJ2-7|once
TGTGCCAGCAGCTACGGGACTAGCGGGAGAATCCACGAGCAGTACTTC
CASSYGTSGRIHEQYF
>TRBV30|.|TRBJ1-1|.
TGTGCCTGGAGCAAGGGAGGAATGGGCACTGAAGCTTTCTTT
CAWSKGGMGTEAFF
>TRBV7-9|.|TRBJ1-2|few
TGTGCCAGCAGCTTAGGGTCAGGGGATGGCTACACCTTC
CASSLGSGDGYTF
>TRBV14|.|TRBJ2-7|.
TGTGCCAGCAGTGGGCAGGGCCGGAGAGGCTACGAGCAGTACTTC
CASSGQGRRGYEQYF
>TRBV9|TRBD1|TRBJ2-1|many
TGTGCCAGCAGCGCCAGACAGGGTTCGGGGAATGAGCAGTTCTTC
CASSARQGSGNEQFF
>TRBV7-3|.|TRBJ1-1|.
TGTGCCAGCAGCTTAGGGAGCATGAACACTGAAGCTTTCTTT
CASSLGSMNTEAFF
>TRBV29-1|TRBD2|TRBJ2-1|.
TGCAGCGTTGAGGGTGCTACTAGCGGGAGCGAGTTACGTTACAATGAGCAGTTCTTC
CSVEGATSGSELRYNEQFF
>TRBV6-1|TRBD1|TRBJ1-5|.
TGTGCCAGCAGTGAAGGGGTCGGGGACAGGGGATCCCATCAGCCCCAGCATTTT
CASSEGVGDRGSHQPQHF
>TRBV18|TRBD2|TRBJ2-2|.
TGTGCCAGCTCACCGACTAGCGGGATGCACACCGGGGAGCTGTTTTTT
CASSPTSGMHTGELFF
>TRBV5-4|TRBD2|TRBJ2-3|.
TGTGCCAGCAGACGAAGCGGGGGAGGTACAGATACGCAGTATTTT
CASRRSGGGTDTQYF
>TRBV27|.|TRBJ1-1|.
TGTGCCAGCAGGGCCCGAACACGAAACACTGAAGCTTTCTTT
CASRARTRNTEAFF
>TRBV25-1|TRBD1|TRBJ2-7|once
TGTGCCAGCAGAACAGGGGGGAGCAACGAGCAGTACTTC
CASRTGGSNEQYF
>TRBV28|.|TRBJ1-4|once
TGTGCCAGCAGTTTAGGGGGCAAGGATGAAAAACTGTTTTTT
CASSLGGKDEKLFF
>TRBV5-1|TRBD2|TRBJ2-3|.
TGCGCCAGCAGCTCGGGACTAGCGGAAAGCACAGATACGCAGTATTTT
CASSSGLAESTDTQYF
>TRBV28|TRBD2|TRBJ2-3|.
TGTGCCAGCAGTTCGAGGACTAGCGCCCGCACAGATACGCAGTATTTT
CASSSRTSARTDTQYF
>TRBV28|TRBD1|TRBJ1-1|.
TGTGCCAGCCGGTCAGCCGGGACAGGAATTGAAGCTTTCTTT
CASRSAGTGIEAFF
>TRBV29-1|.|TRBJ2-2|.
TGCAGCGCCCACTCGGGGGTGACCACCGGGGAGCTGTTTTTT
CSAHSGVTTGELFF
>TRBV19|.|TRBJ1-2|.
TGTGCCAGTAGTATAGCCGGGAACTATGGCTACACCTTC
CASSIAGNYGYTF
>TRBV19|TRBD1|TRBJ2-7|once
TGTGCCAGTAGTTTGAACAGGGGAACCTCGCCCTACGAGCAGTACTTC
CASSLNRGTSPYEQYF
>TRBV7-2|TRBD1|TRBJ2-5|.
TGTGCCAGCAACTCCGGGACAGGGGAAGAGACCCAGTACTTC
CASNSGTGEETQYF
>TRBV5-1|TRBD1|TRBJ2-1|.
TGCGCCAGCAGCCGACAGGGCAATGAGCAGTTCTTC
CASSRQGNEQFF
>TRBV28|.|TRBJ1-2|.
TGTGCCACCGAGGGAGGCCTCGTCTATGGCTACACCTTC
CATEGGLVYGYTF
>TRBV9|TRBD1|TRBJ2-7|.
TGTGCCAGCAGCGTAGCACCGGGACAGGGAGTCTACGAGCAGTACTTC
CASSVAPGQGVYEQYF
>TRBV5-1|TRBD2|TRBJ2-3|.
TGCGCCAGCAGGTCAGGACTAGCGGGGAGCACAGATACGCAGTATTTT
CASRSGLAGSTDTQYF